This is a list of T cell receptor beta chains from one sample in a study of OX40 agonist ivuxolimab in advanced cancers. Sequencing was performed with immunoSEQ multiplex PCR; in TCRdb, only in-frame clones are kept and a portion is missing. The sample has 45,000 to 55,000 clones, approximately 84% seen once. Sequencing used CD4+ or CD8+ T cells sorted from blood, obtained in a trial of the OX40 agonist ivuxolimab. These TCRs come from an adult with an advanced solid tumor such as melanoma, head and neck, liver or kidney cancer. Both conserved end residues are part of each CDR3. Each record gives: J gene, D gene, V gene, clone size, CDR3 protein, CDR3 DNA. D genes are given only for firm matches. For some rows the clone size is stated as once, few or many, or as a class when expanded; others skip it.

j_gene: TRBJ2-7; d_gene: TRBD1; v_gene: TRBV5-1; abundance: NA; CDR3aa: CASSATGVGEQYF; CDR3nt: TGCGCCAGCAGCGCTACAGGGGTGGGAGAGCAGTACTTC
j_gene: TRBJ2-7; d_gene: TRBD2; v_gene: TRBV5-4; abundance: NA; CDR3aa: CASSSRTSGFSYEQYF; CDR3nt: TGTGCCAGCAGCTCCAGGACTAGCGGCTTCTCCTACGAGCAGTACTTC
j_gene: TRBJ2-3; d_gene: NA; v_gene: TRBV5-1; abundance: NA; CDR3aa: CASSVASGNTDTQYF; CDR3nt: TGCGCCAGCAGCGTCGCTTCGGGGAACACAGATACGCAGTATTTT
j_gene: TRBJ1-2; d_gene: NA; v_gene: TRBV28; abundance: NA; CDR3aa: CASSWGLNYGYTF; CDR3nt: TGTGCCAGCAGTTGGGGACTTAACTATGGCTACACCTTC
j_gene: TRBJ1-4; d_gene: NA; v_gene: TRBV18; abundance: NA; CDR3aa: CASSRDFRGQTNEKLFF; CDR3nt: TGTGCCAGCTCACGGGATTTCAGAGGGCAGACTAATGAAAAACTGTTTTTT
j_gene: TRBJ2-7; d_gene: NA; v_gene: TRBV7-8; abundance: NA; CDR3aa: CASSLEINREQYF; CDR3nt: TGTGCCAGCAGCTTAGAGATCAACCGCGAGCAGTACTTC
j_gene: TRBJ2-4; d_gene: TRBD2; v_gene: TRBV28; abundance: NA; CDR3aa: CASSYLTLAGGNIQYF; CDR3nt: TGTGCCAGCAGCTACCTGACACTAGCGGGAGGAAACATTCAGTACTTC
j_gene: TRBJ1-1; d_gene: NA; v_gene: TRBV29-1; abundance: medium-sized; CDR3aa: CSVASSVTEAFF; CDR3nt: TGCAGCGTTGCCTCATCGGTCACTGAAGCTTTCTTT
j_gene: TRBJ2-3; d_gene: TRBD2; v_gene: TRBV19; abundance: NA; CDR3aa: CASRSQAGGQTDTQYF; CDR3nt: TGTGCCAGTAGGTCCCAGGCGGGAGGGCAGACAGATACGCAGTATTTT
j_gene: TRBJ1-1; d_gene: NA; v_gene: TRBV18; abundance: NA; CDR3aa: CASSRGSEAFF; CDR3nt: TGTGCCAGCTCGCGCGGTTCTGAAGCTTTCTTT
j_gene: TRBJ1-5; d_gene: NA; v_gene: TRBV5-4; abundance: NA; CDR3aa: CASSFHNQPQHF; CDR3nt: TGTGCCAGCAGCTTTCATAATCAGCCCCAGCATTTT
j_gene: TRBJ2-7; d_gene: TRBD2; v_gene: TRBV7-9; abundance: NA; CDR3aa: CASSLGTGTRSYEQYF; CDR3nt: TGTGCCAGCAGCTTAGGGACCGGGACTAGGAGTTACGAGCAGTACTTC
j_gene: TRBJ1-1; d_gene: NA; v_gene: TRBV5-5; abundance: NA; CDR3aa: CASRRDILNTEAFF; CDR3nt: TGTGCCAGCAGGAGGGACATCTTGAACACTGAAGCTTTCTTT
j_gene: TRBJ2-2; d_gene: TRBD2; v_gene: TRBV7-6; abundance: NA; CDR3aa: CASSQSGRGTGELFF; CDR3nt: TGTGCCAGCAGCCAGAGCGGGAGAGGGACCGGGGAGCTGTTTTTT
j_gene: TRBJ1-5; d_gene: NA; v_gene: TRBV18; abundance: NA; CDR3aa: CASSSLGTGQPQHF; CDR3nt: TGTGCCAGCTCATCACTCGGGACGGGTCAGCCCCAGCATTTT
j_gene: TRBJ2-1; d_gene: NA; v_gene: TRBV4-2; abundance: NA; CDR3aa: CASRQGSGSLYNEQFF; CDR3nt: TGTGCCAGCAGACAAGGATCGGGGTCCCTTTACAATGAGCAGTTCTTC
j_gene: TRBJ1-2; d_gene: NA; v_gene: TRBV25-1; abundance: NA; CDR3aa: CASRPSMVGGGYTF; CDR3nt: TGTGCCAGCAGGCCCTCTATGGTAGGCGGCGGCTACACCTTC
j_gene: TRBJ2-7; d_gene: TRBD2; v_gene: TRBV25-1; abundance: once; CDR3aa: CASSRISGNKSQQYF; CDR3nt: TGTGCCAGCAGCCGAATTAGCGGGAACAAGAGCCAGCAGTACTTC
j_gene: TRBJ2-5; d_gene: TRBD2; v_gene: TRBV19; abundance: NA; CDR3aa: CASSMTRRTSVPKRETQYF; CDR3nt: TGTGCCAGTAGTATGACGCGGAGGACTAGCGTCCCCAAACGAGAGACCCAGTACTTC
j_gene: TRBJ2-2; d_gene: TRBD2; v_gene: TRBV4-2; abundance: NA; CDR3aa: CASSQGDTAGRVDTGELFF; CDR3nt: TGTGCCAGCAGCCAAGGGGATACAGCGGGAAGAGTTGACACCGGGGAGCTGTTTTTT
j_gene: TRBJ2-3; d_gene: TRBD1; v_gene: TRBV13; abundance: NA; CDR3aa: CASSGRDSYTDTQYF; CDR3nt: TGTGCCAGCAGCGGCCGGGACAGCTACACAGATACGCAGTATTTT
j_gene: TRBJ2-7; d_gene: NA; v_gene: TRBV4-1; abundance: NA; CDR3aa: CASSQDSWGAVNYEQYF; CDR3nt: TGCGCCAGCAGCCAAGATTCTTGGGGGGCGGTTAACTACGAGCAGTACTTC
j_gene: TRBJ1-4; d_gene: NA; v_gene: TRBV19; abundance: once; CDR3aa: CASSYAGSTNEKLFF; CDR3nt: TGTGCCAGTAGTTACGCGGGGAGTACTAATGAAAAACTGTTTTTT
j_gene: TRBJ1-5; d_gene: NA; v_gene: TRBV6-1; abundance: NA; CDR3aa: CAGARTFLDQPQHF; CDR3nt: TGTGCCGGCGCCCGGACCTTTCTGGATCAGCCCCAGCATTTT
j_gene: TRBJ1-2; d_gene: TRBD1; v_gene: TRBV5-5; abundance: NA; CDR3aa: CASSFDRGSGYTF; CDR3nt: TGTGCCAGCAGCTTCGACAGGGGCAGTGGCTACACCTTC
j_gene: TRBJ2-1; d_gene: TRBD2; v_gene: TRBV9; abundance: once; CDR3aa: CASSLRGDSYNEQFF; CDR3nt: TGTGCCAGCAGCCTTCGGGGGGATTCGTACAATGAGCAGTTCTTC
j_gene: TRBJ1-1; d_gene: TRBD1; v_gene: TRBV5-6; abundance: medium-sized; CDR3aa: CASSLRGPNTEAFF; CDR3nt: TGTGCCAGCAGCCTCAGGGGGCCGAACACTGAAGCTTTCTTT
j_gene: TRBJ2-7; d_gene: TRBD2; v_gene: TRBV18; abundance: NA; CDR3aa: CASSRSGRESYEQYF; CDR3nt: TGTGCCAGCTCACGGTCCGGGAGGGAAAGCTACGAGCAGTACTTC
j_gene: TRBJ2-2; d_gene: TRBD1; v_gene: TRBV6-5; abundance: NA; CDR3aa: CASRTTGVDTGELFF; CDR3nt: TGTGCCAGCAGGACTACAGGGGTGGACACCGGGGAGCTGTTTTTT
j_gene: TRBJ1-3; d_gene: TRBD1; v_gene: TRBV29-1; abundance: once; CDR3aa: CSVWAVGTAGNTIYF; CDR3nt: TGCAGCGTTTGGGCGGTGGGGACAGCCGGAAACACCATATATTTT
j_gene: TRBJ2-6; d_gene: NA; v_gene: TRBV5-4; abundance: once; CDR3aa: CASSPPPSAGANVLTF; CDR3nt: TGTGCCAGCAGCCCCCCCCCTAGCGCTGGGGCCAACGTCCTGACTTTC
j_gene: TRBJ2-7; d_gene: NA; v_gene: TRBV5-4; abundance: NA; CDR3aa: CASSSGGSGIGYEQYF; CDR3nt: TGTGCCAGCAGCTCAGGGGGGAGCGGGATTGGGTACGAGCAGTACTTC